This TCR beta chain was documented in a study of blood T cell repertoires in COVID-19. Per the original methods: By means of reference gene primer amplification, nucleated cell counts were estimated. Libraries were prepared by immunoSEQ multiplex PCR; TCRdb keeps only in-frame clonotypes and omits some of them. V and J calls and clone size follow that table, whereas D and trimming were derived from the DNA. The sample lists 300,000 to 350,000 clones, approximately 91% occurring once. CDR3 size: 16 residues. This clonotype was obtained from a woman aged 30 to 39 who had been exposed to COVID-19. The sample consisted of PBMCs or T cells enriched from blood (not recorded which). The chain recombines TRBV21-1 with TRBJ1-1; the table calls TRBD1, which could not be checked here. TRBV21-1 is recorded as a pseudogene. CDR3 coding DNA: TGTGCCAGCAGCAAAGCCTCAGGACAGGGAGAAACTGAAGCTTTCTTT. It is translated as CASSKASGQGETEAFF.